The 28 T cell receptor beta chains presented below share a single source sample, sequenced in a study of T cells after yellow fever vaccination. TCRdb re-analysed the 5' RACE reads in MiXCR, keeping a single row per CDR3 protein. Of roughly 500,000 distinct CDR3 sequences listed, 19% are singletons. The input for sequencing was PBMCs, taken 15 days after the yellow fever booster vaccination. The receptors stem from a man aged 25 to 40 who received the YFV17D yellow fever vaccine.

The V gene is TRBV25-1, the J gene TRBJ2-7, with D possibly matching TRBD1 (10 bases). This CDR3 contains 20 residues. Trimming removed 8 bases from V and 1 base from J, with 33 bases in between. The germline CDR1 and CDR2 sequences are MGHDK and SYGVNS. The CDR3 protein is CASAADPGTGASGTSYEQYF. In DNA form, the CDR3 reads TGTGCCAGCGCCGCAGATCCCGGGACAGGGGCTAGCGGGACGTCCTACGAGCAGTACTTC.

Only a few counts were recorded for this clonotype. The rearrangement joins TRBV6-2 or TRBV6-3 to TRBJ2-7; perhaps TRBD1 as D (6 bases). Trimming pared 5 bases from V and 6 bases from J, leaving 20 bases between. The germline gives CDR1 MNHEY, CDR2 SVGEGT. This CDR3 contains 15 residues. CDR3: CASSQSGTPPGEQYF. As DNA, the CDR3 is TGTGCCAGCAGTCAATCCGGGACACCGCCCGGCGAGCAGTACTTC.

This clonotype was seen more than once but under ten times. The chain has TRBV11-2 and TRBJ2-1, with 9 nucleotides matching TRBD2. The germline CDR1 and CDR2 sequences are SGHAT and FQNNGV. CDR3 length: 17 amino acids. Trimming took 5 bases from V and 6 from J; bases not matched to a gene: 14. The CDR3 DNA reads TGTGCCAGCAGCCCATCCGTCAGTAGCGGGAGTCCCAATGAGCAGTTCTTC. Amino acid sequence: CASSPSVSSGSPNEQFF.

The V call is TRBV11-2, the J call TRBJ1-6; D unclear. Trimming left V 1 base short and J 7 bases short, with 8 bases between. The CDR3 contains 14 residues. From germline, CDR1 is SGHAT and CDR2 FQNNGV. The CDR3 sequence: CASSLGTHNSPLHF. CDR3 DNA: TGTGCCAGCAGCTTAGGAACCCACAATTCACCCCTCCACTTT.

V usage is TRBV7-2 and J usage is TRBJ2-3; D not certain. The length of the CDR3 is 12 residues. The V gene's germline CDR1 is SGHTA and CDR2 FQGNSA. V was cut by 1 base and J by 10 bases, with 9 bases left in between. The CDR3 here is CASSLGSLAQYF. CDR3 coding DNA: TGTGCCAGCAGCTTAGGTAGTTTGGCGCAGTATTTT.

The chain couples TRBV30 to TRBJ1-1; D call uncertain. The V end was cut by 4 bases, the J end by 0 bases, with 12 bases between. Germline loops: CDR1 GTSNPN, CDR2 SVGIG (reference sequence). This CDR3 contains 14 residues. Here the CDR3 DNA reads TGTGCCTGGAACGCCATTACAGTGAACACTGAAGCTTTCTTT. As protein: CAWNAITVNTEAFF.

The V and J genes are TRBV12-3 or TRBV12-4 and TRBJ2-7; no clear D. This CDR3 region has 13 residues. V lost 3 bases, J lost 2 bases, and 8 bases lay in between. CDR3 amino acids: CASSFHGPYEQYF. The CDR3 region has the DNA TGTGCCAGCAGTTTCCACGGCCCCTACGAGCAGTACTTC.

This clonotype showed up just a few times. The chain is built from TRBV5-1 and TRBJ2-1; either TRBD1 or TRBD2 may fit D (5 bases each). V was cut by 2 bases and J by 7 bases, with 10 bases left in between. The CDR3 is made up of 13 amino acids. Germline V CDR1 and CDR2: SGHRS, YFSETQ. The CDR3 loop reads CASSFLGENEQFF. The DNA for the CDR3 is TGCGCCAGCAGCTTCTTAGGGGAGAATGAGCAGTTCTTC.

This clonotype has a handful of counts. The V call is TRBV5-6, the J call TRBJ2-5, with TRBD1 as a possible D gene (6 bases). The CDR3 loop spans 14 amino acids. The V gene lost 2 bases and the J gene lost 6 bases, with 14 bases spanning the gap. Germline V gene lookup returns CDR1 SGHDT and CDR2 YYEEEE. CDR3 DNA sequence: TGTGCCAGCAGCTTTTTTTGGACAGAGAAGACCCAGTACTTC. It translates to CASSFFWTEKTQYF.

This clonotype was detected ten times or more. The chain joins TRBV20-1 to TRBJ2-3; 7 bases line up with TRBD2. V was pared by 6 bases and J by 2 bases, with 14 bases of the junction left unmatched. Per the germline V gene, CDR1 is DFQATT and CDR2 is SNEGSKA (reference sequence). The CDR3 has 16 residues. The CDR3, as DNA: TGCAGTGCACAGAGTCCTAGCGGCACCATCACAGATACGCAGTATTTT. This sequence encodes CSAQSPSGTITDTQYF.

This clonotype was observed a few times. The chain has TRBV3-1 and TRBJ1-1, with 8 bases that match TRBD1. CDR3 length equals 14 residues. V shed 6 bases, J shed 0 bases, and the junction held 3 bases outside the gene matches. Germline CDR1 is LGHDT and CDR2 is YNNKEL (reference sequence). CDR3 in amino acids: CASRGTGLNTEAFF. The CDR3 nucleotides read TGTGCCAGCAGGGGGACAGGTTTGAACACTGAAGCTTTCTTT.

This clonotype was seen more than once but under ten times. The CDR3 bases are TGTGCCCTTACCTACACCGGGGAGCTGTTTTTT. Its translation is CALTYTGELFF. The rearrangement links TRBV5-6 to TRBJ2-2; no firm D call. The ends were cut back, 10 bases at V and 3 bases at J, with 7 bases in the middle. The CDR3 runs 11 residues. Germline CDR1 reads SGHDT; CDR2 reads YYEEEE.

The chain has TRBV12-3 or TRBV12-4 and TRBJ2-4; D is unresolved. Trimming removed 6 bases from V and 7 bases from J, with 13 bases in between. There are 13 residues in the CDR3. The DNA of the CDR3 is TGTGCCAGCAGCCCTCCACGGTCGAACATTCAGTACTTC. Its protein product is CASSPPRSNIQYF.

The chain carries TRBV11-2 and TRBJ2-7; TRBD1 matches 7 bases. Germline CDR1 reads SGHAT; CDR2 reads FQNNGV. V trimming: 3 bases; J trimming: 3 bases; junction bases outside the gene matches: 11. This CDR3 has 16 residues. In DNA, the CDR3 is TGTGCCAGCAGCTTCTCTTGGAGACAGGGATTCTACGAGCAGTACTTC. Translated, it gives CASSFSWRQGFYEQYF.

The chain recombines TRBV20-1 with TRBJ2-1; D may match TRBD1 or TRBD2 (6 bases each). The CDR3 is 14 amino acids. Trimming pared 3 bases from V and 0 bases from J, leaving 9 bases between. In germline, CDR1 is DFQATT, CDR2 SNEGSKA (reference sequence). CDR3 loop: CSASGGLSYNEQFF. The CDR3 nucleotides read TGCAGTGCTAGCGGGGGCCTCTCCTACAATGAGCAGTTCTTC.

This clonotype was detected only a few times. The rearrangement joins TRBV7-9 to TRBJ1-1; the D gene is possibly TRBD1 (5 bases). V gave up 6 bases and J gave up 6 bases, with 17 bases separating them. Germline V lookup: CDR1 SEHNR, CDR2 FQNEAQ (reference sequence). The CDR3 covers 14 residues. This chain's CDR3 is CASSYGTLGPEAFF. The CDR3 nucleotides are TGTGCCAGCAGTTACGGGACGCTGGGACCTGAAGCTTTCTTT.

In this sample, this clonotype turned up a few times. The gene calls are TRBV20-1 and TRBJ2-3, with D maybe TRBD2 (6 bases). Germline V CDR1 and CDR2: DFQATT, SNEGSKA (reference sequence). The germline V and J ends were trimmed by 3 bases and 6 bases, with 22 bases remaining between them. CDR3 length equals 16 residues. The CDR3 loop is CSARTGGGRDWDTQYF. The CDR3 nucleotides read TGCAGTGCTAGGACCGGTGGCGGAAGGGACTGGGATACGCAGTATTTT.

This clonotype turned up a few times. The J gene is TRBJ2-2, the V gene TRBV19, with 8 bases aligning to TRBD2. There are 16 residues in the CDR3. Germline loops: CDR1 LNHDA, CDR2 SQIVND (reference sequence). The V and J ends lost 1 base and 0 bases, in that order; junction bases with no gene match: 1. The CDR3 nucleotides read TGTGCCAGTAGTATAGCTAGCGGGCCGAACACCGGGGAGCTGTTTTTT. It translates to CASSIASGPNTGELFF.

This chain links TRBV7-2 with TRBJ2-1; maybe TRBD2 (6 bases). Trimming removed 5 bases from V and 11 bases from J, with 13 bases in between. This CDR3 spans 12 amino acids. CDR1 SGHTA and CDR2 FQGNSA come from the germline V gene. The CDR3 DNA follows: TGTGCCAGCAGCCCAGGGAGGCGGAAGCAGTTCTTC. Amino acids: CASSPGRRKQFF.

The rearrangement joins TRBV7-6 to TRBJ2-3; 10 nucleotides agree with TRBD2. Trimming cost V 2 bases and J 4 bases; bases outside gene matches: 18. The germline CDR1 and CDR2 sequences are SGHVS and FNYEAQ. The CDR3 is made up of 20 amino acids. In nucleotides, the CDR3 is TGTGCCAGCAGCTTACCAGATAGGGCTAGCGGGAGCCCCCCTGCAGATACGCAGTATTTT. It encodes CASSLPDRASGSPPADTQYF. Combining the CDR3 with reference TRBV7-6 and TRBJ2-3 gives the whole variable domain GAGVSQSPRYKVTKRGQDVALRCDPISGHVSLYWYRQALGQGPEFLTYFNYEAQQDKSGLPNDRFSAERPEGSISTLTIQRTEQRDSAMYRCASSLPDRASGSPPADTQYFGPGTRLTVL.

The rearrangement links TRBV6-2 or TRBV6-3 to TRBJ2-1; no definite D call. The germline gives CDR1 MNHEY, CDR2 SVGEGT. The CDR3 extends over 15 amino acids. Trimming cost V 4 bases and J 2 bases, with 12 bases left between them. The CDR3 loop reads CASSSLETAYNEQFF. CDR3 DNA sequence: TGTGCCAGCAGTTCTCTCGAGACCGCCTACAATGAGCAGTTCTTC.

The CDR3 is CSATRVTSGRLTSYEQYF. The CDR3 DNA is TGCAGTGCCACTCGCGTGACTAGCGGGAGGCTTACCTCCTACGAGCAGTACTTC. V gene TRBV20-1 combines with J gene TRBJ2-7; 13 bases are shared with TRBD2. J was trimmed by 0 bases and V by 6 bases; bases with no gene match: 14. This CDR3 is 18 amino acids long. The V gene's germline CDR1 is DFQATT and CDR2 SNEGSKA (reference sequence).

The gene calls are TRBV29-1 and TRBJ2-1; 11 nucleotides align to TRBD2. Germline lookup yields CDR1 SQVTM and CDR2 ANQGSEA. V trimming: 6 bases; J trimming: 3 bases; junction bases outside the gene matches: 4. The length of the CDR3 is 14 residues. CDR3 loop: CSVGTSGYYNEQFF. In nucleotides, the CDR3 is TGCAGCGTCGGGACTAGCGGATACTACAATGAGCAGTTCTTC.

This clonotype has more than one count but fewer than ten. The V call is TRBV7-9, the J call TRBJ2-1; 14 nucleotides align to TRBD2. The CDR3 runs 16 residues. The germline CDR1 and CDR2 sequences are SEHNR and FQNEAQ (reference sequence). The V gene end was trimmed by 0 bases and the J gene end by 9 bases; junction bases not matched to a gene: 4. CDR3 residues: CASSLAPGLAGAEQFF. The DNA of the CDR3 is TGTGCCAGCAGCTTAGCACCGGGACTAGCGGGAGCTGAGCAGTTCTTC.

Only a few counts were recorded for this clonotype. The rearrangement links TRBV5-1 to TRBJ2-3, with D perhaps matching TRBD2 (6 bases). V was trimmed by 4 bases and J by 8 bases, leaving 14 bases between them. This CDR3 comprises 13 residues. Germline V gene sequence: CDR1 SGHRS, CDR2 YFSETQ. The DNA for the CDR3 is TGCGCCAGCAGCCCGCCGGCTAGCGCTACGCAGTATTTT. It translates to CASSPPASATQYF.

The J gene is TRBJ1-1, the V gene TRBV6-2 or TRBV6-3; no definite D call. Germline V gives CDR1 MNHEY, CDR2 SVGEGT. V was clipped by 5 bases and J by 6 bases, with 16 bases between them. The CDR3 consists of 14 residues. The CDR3 reads CASSHILEAAEAFF. The CDR3 nucleotides are TGTGCCAGCAGTCACATACTTGAGGCGGCTGAAGCTTTCTTT.

This clonotype was detected once. The genes are TRBV20-1 and TRBJ2-7, with D possibly matching TRBD2 (7 bases). CDR1 is DFQATT and CDR2 is SNEGSKA in the germline V gene (reference sequence). The CDR3 is 12 residues long. Trimming removed 6 bases from V and 7 bases from J, with 16 bases in between. CDR3 region: CSAPRGGPEQYF. CDR3 nucleotides: TGCAGTGCCCCGAGGGGGGGGCCGGAGCAGTACTTC.

This clonotype was observed a few times. The V gene is TRBV10-3, the J gene TRBJ2-2, with 8 nucleotides matching TRBD1. This CDR3 has 15 amino acids. V was pared by 5 bases and J by 0 bases, with 2 bases of the junction left unmatched. Germline CDR1 and CDR2: ENHRY and SYGVKD. CDR3 region: CAISPGQANTGELFF. The DNA of the CDR3 is TGTGCCATCAGTCCGGGACAGGCGAACACCGGGGAGCTGTTTTTT.